This TCR beta chain was observed in a study of shared clonotypes between healthy human individuals. The CDR3 loop spans 16 amino acids. Germline V gene lookup returns CDR1 MNHNS and CDR2 SASEGT. Trimming shortened V by 1 base and J by 1 base, and 11 bases separated the two germline ends. Each subset's genomic DNA was split evenly across several immunoSEQ plates. Using immunoSEQ multiplex PCR, the repertoire was profiled, and TCRdb retains in-frame clones only, with some absent. The profile shows about 700,000 clones, over 65% of them singletons. Study-wide results and caveats: Across a handful of donors, naive CD4 shared around 5%, naive CD8 more than 3%, memory CD4 roughly 2.2%, memory CD8 around 0.36%. Clonotypes not shared had lower generation probabilities than those common to all four donors.

This clone was recorded only once. Its matching antigen is unknown. The material sequenced was memory CD4+ T cells sorted from blood. Subset reported: CD45RA-negative fraction. This receptor was obtained from a woman aged 30 to 39 in good health. The genes are TRBV6-1 and TRBJ2-4; D possibly corresponds to TRBD2 (5 bases). In nucleotides, the CDR3 is TGTGCCAGCAGTGAAGAAACGGGATCGGCCAAAAACATTCAGTACTTC. Protein: CASSEETGSAKNIQYF.